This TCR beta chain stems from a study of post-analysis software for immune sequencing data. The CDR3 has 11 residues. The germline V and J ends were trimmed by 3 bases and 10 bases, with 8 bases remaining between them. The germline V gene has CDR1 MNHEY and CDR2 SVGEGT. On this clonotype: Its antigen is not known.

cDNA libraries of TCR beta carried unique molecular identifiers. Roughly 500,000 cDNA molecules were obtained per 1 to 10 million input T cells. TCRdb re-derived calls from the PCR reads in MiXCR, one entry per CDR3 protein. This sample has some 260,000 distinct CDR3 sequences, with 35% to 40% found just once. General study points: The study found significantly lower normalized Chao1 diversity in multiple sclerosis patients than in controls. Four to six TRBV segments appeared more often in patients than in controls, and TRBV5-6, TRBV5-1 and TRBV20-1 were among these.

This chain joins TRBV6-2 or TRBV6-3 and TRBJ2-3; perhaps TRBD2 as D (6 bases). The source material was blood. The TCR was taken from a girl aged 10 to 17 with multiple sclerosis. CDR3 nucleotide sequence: TGTGCCAGCAGTTATTCGGGGGCGCAGTATTTT. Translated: CASSYSGAQYF.